This T cell receptor (beta chain) came from a study of blood T cells in healthy people across ages. The CDR3 contains 15 residues. Deletions cut 1 base from V and 4 bases from J, with 14 bases between. From germline, CDR1 is SGHRS and CDR2 YFSETQ. It was with a sample-barcoded 5' primer and a J-beta primer mix that a second PCR of roughly 7 to 11 cycles was run. The study obtained at least 2.5 million CDR3-containing paired-end reads from every sample. TCRdb reprocessed the 5' RACE reads via MiXCR and lists one record per CDR3 protein. The repertoire holds around 820,000 distinct CDR3 sequences, with 20% to 25% as singletons. Peripheral blood was drawn, about 10 milliliters per donor. This sample also appeared in a second study, on T cells of mothers and their children. That source reports: Random nucleotides (2-4) and sample barcodes were added by the M1S primer used in the second PCR.

The sequenced material came from blood. The clonotype was recovered from a boy younger than 18 in good health. The chain employs TRBV5-1 and TRBJ1-1; TRBD1 might be the D (6 bases). CDR3 region: CASSLWDKGGTEAFF. The CDR3 nucleotides are TGCGCCAGCAGCTTGTGGGACAAGGGGGGCACTGAAGCTTTCTTT.